This T cell receptor beta chain was identified during a study of spatial heterogeneity in lung cancer. Whole-study results and caveats: Quantities of ubiquitous and regional expanded TCRs paralleled ubiquitous and regional nonsynonymous mutations, respectively. One measure, the expanded intratumoral alpha and beta TCR count, tracked tumor mutation counts.

In its sample, this clonotype was seen many times. Its antigen is not identified. Time point of the sample: sample taken at primary tumor resection. TCRdb used MiXCR to reprocess the 5' RACE reads, holding one entry per CDR3 protein. The sample has about 27,000 distinct CDR3 sequences, more than 5.5% seen once; the top ten hold approximately 24%. CDR1 SEHNR and CDR2 FQNEAQ come from the germline V gene (reference sequence). V lost 10 bases to trimming and J lost 4 bases; unmatched junction nucleotides: 2. The CDR3 has 12 amino acids. The chain combines TRBV7-9 with TRBJ2-2; TRBD1 aligns across 8 bases. The sequence derives from a male donor with early-stage non-small cell lung cancer. This sample comprised lung tumor tissue, obtained at surgery. The CDR3, as DNA: TGTGCCACAGGGGGCTTCACCGGGGAGCTGTTTTTT. Residues: CATGGFTGELFF. Full variable domain (remainder filled in from reference TRBV7-9 and TRBJ2-2): DTGVSQNPRHKITKRGQNVTFRCDPISEHNRLYWYRQTLGQGPEFLTYFQNEAQLEKSRLLSDRFSAERPKGSFSTLEIQRTEQGDSAMYLCATGGFTGELFFGEGSRLTVL.